This TCR beta chain was recorded in a study of cytomegalovirus exposure and HLA in healthy donors. Whole-study findings and limits: Most TCRs appeared rarely, but some public TCRs recurred in many donors. The classifier reportedly diagnosed cytomegalovirus status with high sensitivity and specificity.

Primers included in the PCR were 60 Vbeta and 13 Jbeta primers. TCRdb's copy holds only in-frame clones and misses some; the assay was immunoSEQ multiplex PCR. The sample records tens of thousands of clones, more than 60% being singletons. Donors in the study were healthy people who gave bone marrow. V was pared by 2 bases and J by 3 bases, with 11 bases of the junction left unmatched. Germline values: CDR1 GTSNPN, CDR2 SVGIG (reference sequence). CDR3 length: 16 amino acids. Regarding this clone: The antigen remains unidentified.

Input material: PBMCs. The chain carries TRBV30 and TRBJ1-1; 8 positions agree with TRBD1. The receptor comes from a young man in good health and CMV-seronegative. CDR3 sequence reads: CAWSLKPGQGYTEAFF. CDR3 bases: TGTGCCTGGAGTCTCAAACCCGGACAGGGTTACACTGAAGCTTTCTTT.